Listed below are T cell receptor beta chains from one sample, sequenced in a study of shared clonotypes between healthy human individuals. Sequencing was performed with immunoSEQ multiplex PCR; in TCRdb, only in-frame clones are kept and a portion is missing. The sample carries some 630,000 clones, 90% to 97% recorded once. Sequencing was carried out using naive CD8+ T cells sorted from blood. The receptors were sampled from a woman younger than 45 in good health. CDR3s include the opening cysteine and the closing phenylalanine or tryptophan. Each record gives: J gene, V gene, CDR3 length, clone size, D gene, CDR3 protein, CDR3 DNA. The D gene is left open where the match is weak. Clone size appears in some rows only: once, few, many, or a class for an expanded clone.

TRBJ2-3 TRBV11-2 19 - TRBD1 CASSSPGGTGIYGTDTQYF TGTGCCAGCAGCTCCCCCGGAGGGACAGGGATTTATGGCACAGATACGCAGTATTTT
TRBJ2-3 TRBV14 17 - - CASSLQVVAGFTDTQYF TGTGCCAGCAGCCTTCAGGTCGTGGCGGGATTCACAGATACGCAGTATTTT
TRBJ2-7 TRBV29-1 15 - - CSVEDPGSGDYEQYF TGCAGCGTTGAAGATCCCGGCTCAGGGGACTACGAGCAGTACTTC
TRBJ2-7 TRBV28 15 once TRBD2 CASSPLTSGVYEQYF TGTGCCAGCAGTCCCTTGACTAGCGGTGTTTACGAGCAGTACTTC
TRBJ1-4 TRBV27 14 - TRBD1 CASRVQGRKEKLFF TGTGCCAGCAGGGTACAGGGGAGGAAGGAAAAACTGTTTTTT
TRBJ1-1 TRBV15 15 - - CATSGTGLEYTEAFF TGTGCCACCAGCGGAACAGGGTTGGAGTACACTGAAGCTTTCTTT
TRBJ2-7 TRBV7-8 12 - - CASSSSRAEQYF TGTGCCAGCAGCTCGTCGCGTGCCGAGCAGTACTTC
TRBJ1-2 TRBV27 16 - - CASSLTNLQDYYGYTF TGTGCCAGCAGTTTAACAAACCTACAGGACTACTATGGCTACACCTTC
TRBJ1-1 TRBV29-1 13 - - CSVVGRRNTEAFF TGCAGCGTTGTAGGCAGGAGGAACACTGAAGCTTTCTTT
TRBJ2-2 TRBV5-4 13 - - CASSTGGAGELFF TGTGCCAGCAGCACGGGCGGGGCCGGGGAGCTGTTTTTT
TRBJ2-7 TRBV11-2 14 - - CASSLLASPYEQYF TGTGCCAGCAGCTTATTAGCGTCTCCCTACGAGCAGTACTTC
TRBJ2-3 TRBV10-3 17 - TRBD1 CAISEERQGLDTDTQYF TGTGCCATCAGTGAGGAAAGACAGGGCCTGGACACAGATACGCAGTATTTT
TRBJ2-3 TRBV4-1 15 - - CASSPTGLATDTQYF TGCGCCAGCAGCCCCACCGGGTTAGCGACAGATACGCAGTATTTT
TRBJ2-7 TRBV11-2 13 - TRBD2 CASSEAGASEQYF TGTGCCAGCAGCGAAGCGGGAGCAAGCGAGCAGTACTTC
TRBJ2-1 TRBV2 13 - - CASSEPQGSEQFF TGTGCCAGCAGTGAACCCCAGGGCTCTGAGCAGTTCTTC
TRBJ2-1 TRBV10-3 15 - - CAISESGQGIDEQFF TGTGCCATCAGTGAGTCGGGGCAGGGTATTGATGAGCAGTTCTTC
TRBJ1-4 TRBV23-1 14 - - CASSLRGLNEKLFF TGCGCCAGCAGTCTGAGGGGACTAAATGAAAAACTGTTTTTT
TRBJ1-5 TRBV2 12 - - CASRQVNQPQHF TGTGCCAGCAGACAGGTAAATCAGCCCCAGCATTTT
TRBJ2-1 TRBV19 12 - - CASSTFFNEQFF TGTGCCAGTAGTACCTTCTTCAATGAGCAGTTCTTC
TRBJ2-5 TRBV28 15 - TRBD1 CASSPTQGLQETQYF TGTGCCAGCAGCCCTACACAGGGGCTCCAAGAGACCCAGTACTTC
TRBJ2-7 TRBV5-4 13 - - CASQPNPSYEQYF TGTGCCAGCCAACCCAACCCATCCTACGAGCAGTACTTC
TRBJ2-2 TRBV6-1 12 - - CASKLWSGELFF TGTGCCAGCAAACTATGGTCCGGGGAGCTGTTTTTT
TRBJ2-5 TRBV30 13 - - CAWSVMDTETQYF TGTGCCTGGAGTGTTATGGATACGGAGACCCAGTACTTC
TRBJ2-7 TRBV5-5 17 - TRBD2 CASSFVGSSRESYEQYF TGTGCCAGCAGCTTTGTAGGTTCCTCGCGGGAGTCATATGAGCAGTACTTC
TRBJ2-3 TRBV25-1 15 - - CASSEWVGSGDTQYF TGTGCCAGCAGTGAATGGGTGGGGAGCGGGGATACGCAGTATTTT
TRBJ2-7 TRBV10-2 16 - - CASSESPAGGSYEQYF TGCGCCAGCAGTGAGTCTCCCGCTGGGGGCTCCTACGAGCAGTACTTC
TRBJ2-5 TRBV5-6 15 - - CASSSHRQYQETQYF TGTGCCAGCAGTTCCCACCGACAGTACCAAGAGACCCAGTACTTC
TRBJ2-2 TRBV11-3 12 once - CASSHDTGELFF TGTGCCAGCAGTCATGACACCGGGGAGCTGTTTTTT
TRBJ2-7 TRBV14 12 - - CASGLGGYEQYF TGTGCCAGCGGACTGGGTGGGTACGAGCAGTACTTC
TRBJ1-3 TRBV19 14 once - CATSTGISGNTIYF TGTGCCACGTCCACAGGGATCTCTGGAAACACCATATATTTT
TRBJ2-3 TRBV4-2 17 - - CASSLEVGQQPTDTQYF TGTGCCAGCAGCCTCGAGGTAGGACAGCAACCCACAGATACGCAGTATTTT